The clone carrying this TCR beta chain was found a few times. This entry belongs to a study of blood T cell repertoires in COVID-19. The method was immunoSEQ multiplex PCR; TCRdb's version includes in-frame clones alone and lacks a portion of them. The data contain about 190,000 clones, 88% of them seen just once; the ten biggest clones take up 1.5% to 2%. Germline CDR1 is SEHNR and CDR2 is FQNEAQ (reference sequence). Trimming pared 5 bases from V and 5 bases from J, leaving 10 bases between. This CDR3 comprises 12 residues. The chain is built from TRBV7-9 and TRBJ2-7, with TRBD1 as a possible D gene (5 bases). What was sequenced was peripheral blood. The sequence derives from a man aged 18 to 30 with active or convalescent COVID-19. The CDR3 DNA follows: TGTGCCAGCAGCCCCCAGGGTCACGAGCAGTACTTC. Translation gives CASSPQGHEQYF.